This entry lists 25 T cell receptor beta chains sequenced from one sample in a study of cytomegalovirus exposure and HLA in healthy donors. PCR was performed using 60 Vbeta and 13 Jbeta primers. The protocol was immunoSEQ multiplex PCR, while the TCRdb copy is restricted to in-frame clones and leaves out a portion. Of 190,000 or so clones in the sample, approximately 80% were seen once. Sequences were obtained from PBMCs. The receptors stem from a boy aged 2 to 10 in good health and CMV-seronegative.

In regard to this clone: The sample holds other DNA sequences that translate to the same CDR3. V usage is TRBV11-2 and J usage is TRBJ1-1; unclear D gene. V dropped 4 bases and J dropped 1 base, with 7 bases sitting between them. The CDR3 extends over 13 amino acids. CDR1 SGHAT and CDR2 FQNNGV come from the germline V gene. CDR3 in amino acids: CASSSYRNTEAFF. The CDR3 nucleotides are TGTGCCAGCAGCTCCTACCGGAACACTGAAGCTTTCTTT.

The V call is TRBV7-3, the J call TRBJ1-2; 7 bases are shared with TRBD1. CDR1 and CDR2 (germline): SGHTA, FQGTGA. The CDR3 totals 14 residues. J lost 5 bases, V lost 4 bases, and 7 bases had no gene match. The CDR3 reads CASSSNDREYGYTF. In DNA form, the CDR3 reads TGTGCCAGCAGCTCCAATGACAGGGAGTATGGCTACACCTTC.

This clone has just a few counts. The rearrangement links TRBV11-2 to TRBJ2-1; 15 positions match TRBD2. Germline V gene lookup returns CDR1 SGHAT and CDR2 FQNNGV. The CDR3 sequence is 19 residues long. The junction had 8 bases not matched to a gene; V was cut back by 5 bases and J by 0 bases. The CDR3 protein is CASSKGLAGGKSSYNEQFF. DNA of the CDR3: TGTGCCAGCAGCAAGGGACTAGCGGGGGGAAAAAGCTCCTACAATGAGCAGTTCTTC.

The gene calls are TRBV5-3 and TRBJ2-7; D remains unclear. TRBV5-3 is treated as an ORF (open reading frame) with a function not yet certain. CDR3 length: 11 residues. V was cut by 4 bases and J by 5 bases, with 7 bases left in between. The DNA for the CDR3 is TGTGCCAGAAGCCCCCGCGACGAGCAGTACTTC. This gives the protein CARSPRDEQYF.

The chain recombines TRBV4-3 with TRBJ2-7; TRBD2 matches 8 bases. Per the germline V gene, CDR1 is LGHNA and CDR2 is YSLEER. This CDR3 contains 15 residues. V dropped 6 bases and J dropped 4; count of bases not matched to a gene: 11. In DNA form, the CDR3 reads TGCGCCAGCAGACCAAGAAGCGGGGGCCCTTACGAGCAGTACTTC. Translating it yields CASRPRSGGPYEQYF.

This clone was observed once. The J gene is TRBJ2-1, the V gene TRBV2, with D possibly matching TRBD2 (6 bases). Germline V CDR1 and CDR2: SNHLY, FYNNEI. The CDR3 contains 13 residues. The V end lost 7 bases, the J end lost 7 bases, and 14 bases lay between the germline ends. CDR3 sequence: CASTYYGGNEQFF. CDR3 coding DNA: TGTGCCAGCACTTACTATGGGGGGAATGAGCAGTTCTTC.

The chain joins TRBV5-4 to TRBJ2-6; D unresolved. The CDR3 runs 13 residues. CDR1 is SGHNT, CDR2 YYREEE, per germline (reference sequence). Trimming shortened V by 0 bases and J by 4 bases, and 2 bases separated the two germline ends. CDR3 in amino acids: CASSLAGANVLTF. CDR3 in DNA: TGTGCCAGCAGCTTGGCGGGGGCCAACGTCCTGACTTTC.

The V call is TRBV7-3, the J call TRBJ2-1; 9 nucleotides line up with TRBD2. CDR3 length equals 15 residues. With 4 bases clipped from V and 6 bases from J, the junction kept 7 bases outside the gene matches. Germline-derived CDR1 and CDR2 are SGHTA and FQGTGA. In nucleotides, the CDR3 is TGTGCCAGCAGCTCTCTAGCGGGGCCTTCCAATGAGCAGTTCTTC. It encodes CASSSLAGPSNEQFF.

CDR3 nucleotide sequence: TGTGCCAGCAGCAACAGGGACGAGCAGTACTTC. It is translated as CASSNRDEQYF. The chain employs TRBV7-8 and TRBJ2-5, with D tentatively TRBD1 (6 bases). The J call may be wrong; the DNA end is better matched by TRBJ2-7. The CDR3 is made up of 11 amino acids. The germline CDR1 and CDR2 sequences are SGHVS and FQNEAQ.

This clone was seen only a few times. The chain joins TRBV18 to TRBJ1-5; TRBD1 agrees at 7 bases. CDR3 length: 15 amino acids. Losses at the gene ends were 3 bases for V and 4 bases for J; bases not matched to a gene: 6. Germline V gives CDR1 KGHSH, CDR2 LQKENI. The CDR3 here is CASSPRQGVNQPQHF. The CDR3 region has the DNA TGTGCCAGCTCACCGCGACAGGGCGTGAATCAGCCCCAGCATTTT.

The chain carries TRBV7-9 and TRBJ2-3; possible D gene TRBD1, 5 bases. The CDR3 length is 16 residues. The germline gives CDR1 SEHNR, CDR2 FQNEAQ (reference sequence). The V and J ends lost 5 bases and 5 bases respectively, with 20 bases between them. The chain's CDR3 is CASSHWTKRGVDTQYF. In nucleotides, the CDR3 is TGTGCCAGCAGCCATTGGACAAAACGCGGTGTAGATACGCAGTATTTT. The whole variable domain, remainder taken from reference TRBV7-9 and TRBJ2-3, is DTGVSQNPRHKITKRGQNVTFRCDPISEHNRLYWYRQTLGQGPEFLTYFQNEAQLEKSRLLSDRFSAERPKGSFSTLEIQRTEQGDSAMYLCASSHWTKRGVDTQYFGPGTRLTVL.

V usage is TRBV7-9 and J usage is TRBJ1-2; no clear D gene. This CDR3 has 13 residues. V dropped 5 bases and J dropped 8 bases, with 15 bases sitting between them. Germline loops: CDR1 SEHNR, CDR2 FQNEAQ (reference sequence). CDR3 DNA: TGTGCCAGCAGCCAAACGGGATCGCAAGGCTACACCTTC. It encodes CASSQTGSQGYTF.

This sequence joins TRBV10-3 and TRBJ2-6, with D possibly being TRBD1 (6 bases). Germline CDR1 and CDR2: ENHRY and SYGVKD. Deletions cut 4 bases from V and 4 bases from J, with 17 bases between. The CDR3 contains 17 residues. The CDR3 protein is CAISGGQGMGGANVLTF. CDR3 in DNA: TGTGCCATCAGTGGTGGTCAGGGGATGGGAGGGGCCAACGTCCTGACTTTC.

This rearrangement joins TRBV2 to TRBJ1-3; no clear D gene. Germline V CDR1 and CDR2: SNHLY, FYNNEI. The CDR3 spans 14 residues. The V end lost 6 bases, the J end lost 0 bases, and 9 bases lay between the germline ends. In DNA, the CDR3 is TGTGCCAGCAGGGCATCCCGCTCTGGAAACACCATATATTTT. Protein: CASRASRSGNTIYF.

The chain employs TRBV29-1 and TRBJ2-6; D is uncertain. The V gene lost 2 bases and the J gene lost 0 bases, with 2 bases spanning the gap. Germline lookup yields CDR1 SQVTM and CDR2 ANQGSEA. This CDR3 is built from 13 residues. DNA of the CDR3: TGCAGCGTTGAACTCTCTGGGGCCAACGTCCTGACTTTC. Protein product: CSVELSGANVLTF.

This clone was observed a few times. CDR3 DNA: TGCGCCAGCAGCTTTGGACAGGGACCTGGGGCCAACGTCCTGACTTTC. Translating gives CASSFGQGPGANVLTF. The chain combines TRBV5-1 with TRBJ2-6; 8 bases are a match to TRBD1. CDR3 size: 16 residues. In germline, CDR1 is SGHRS, CDR2 YFSETQ. The junction had 3 bases not matched to a gene; V was cut back by 2 bases and J by 2 bases. Full variable domain (remainder filled in from reference TRBV5-1 and TRBJ2-6): KAGVTQTPRYLIKTRGQQVTLSCSPISGHRSVSWYQQTPGQGLQFLFEYFSETQRNKGNFPGRFSGRQFSNSRSEMNVSTLELGDSALYLCASSFGQGPGANVLTFGAGSRLTVL.

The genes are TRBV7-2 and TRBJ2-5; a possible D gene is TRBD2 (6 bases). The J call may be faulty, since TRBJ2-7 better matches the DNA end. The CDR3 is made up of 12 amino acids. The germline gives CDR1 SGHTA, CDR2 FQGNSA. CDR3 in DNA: TGTGCCAGCGGGGGAGGCTACTACGAGCAGTACTTC. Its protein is CASGGGYYEQYF.

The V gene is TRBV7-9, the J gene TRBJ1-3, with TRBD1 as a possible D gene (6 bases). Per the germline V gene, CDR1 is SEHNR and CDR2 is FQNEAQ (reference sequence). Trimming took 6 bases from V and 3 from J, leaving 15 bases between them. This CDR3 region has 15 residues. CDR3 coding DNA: TGTGCCAGCAGTCCAGGGGAGCTGGGTGGAAACACCATATATTTT. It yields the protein CASSPGELGGNTIYF.

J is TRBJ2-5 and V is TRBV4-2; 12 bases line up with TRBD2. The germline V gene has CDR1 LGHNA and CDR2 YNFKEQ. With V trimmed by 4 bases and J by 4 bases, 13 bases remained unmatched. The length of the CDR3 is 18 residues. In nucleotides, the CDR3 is TGTGCCAGCAGCCCCCGAAAAGTGACTAGCGGGGGCTCAGAGACCCAGTACTTC. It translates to CASSPRKVTSGGSETQYF.

CDR3 in amino acids: CASSLASGSEQFF. The DNA of the CDR3 is TGTGCCAGCAGCTTAGCGAGCGGTTCTGAGCAGTTCTTC. The J gene is TRBJ2-1, the V gene TRBV7-2, with a weak D call TRBD2 (5 bases). Trimming stripped 0 bases from V and 9 bases from J, with 9 bases between. The CDR3 length is 13 residues. Germline V gives CDR1 SGHTA, CDR2 FQGNSA.

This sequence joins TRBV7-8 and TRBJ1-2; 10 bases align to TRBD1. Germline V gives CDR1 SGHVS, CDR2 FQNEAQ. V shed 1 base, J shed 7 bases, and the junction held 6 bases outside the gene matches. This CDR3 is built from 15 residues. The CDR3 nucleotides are TGTGCCAGCAGCTTAGTGGGACGACAGGGGGCTGGCTACACCTTC. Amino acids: CASSLVGRQGAGYTF.

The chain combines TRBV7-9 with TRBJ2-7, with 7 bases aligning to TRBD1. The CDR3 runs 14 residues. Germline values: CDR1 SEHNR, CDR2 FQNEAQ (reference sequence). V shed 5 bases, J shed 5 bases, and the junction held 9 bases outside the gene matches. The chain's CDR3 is CASSRTGNVNEQYF. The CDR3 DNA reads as TGTGCCAGCAGCCGGACAGGAAACGTCAACGAGCAGTACTTC. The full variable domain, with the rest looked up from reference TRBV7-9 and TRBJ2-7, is DTGVSQNPRHKITKRGQNVTFRCDPISEHNRLYWYRQTLGQGPEFLTYFQNEAQLEKSRLLSDRFSAERPKGSFSTLEIQRTEQGDSAMYLCASSRTGNVNEQYFGPGTRLTVT.

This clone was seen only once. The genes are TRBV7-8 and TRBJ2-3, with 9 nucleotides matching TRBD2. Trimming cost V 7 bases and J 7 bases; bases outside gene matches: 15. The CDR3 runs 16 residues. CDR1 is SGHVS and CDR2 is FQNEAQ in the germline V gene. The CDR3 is CASTPTRGLAPYTQYF. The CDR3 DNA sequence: TGTGCCAGCACTCCTACGCGGGGACTAGCCCCTTATACGCAGTATTTT.

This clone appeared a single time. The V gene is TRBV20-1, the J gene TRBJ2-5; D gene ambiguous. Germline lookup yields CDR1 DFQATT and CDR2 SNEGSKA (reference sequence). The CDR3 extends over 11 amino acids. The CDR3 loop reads CSYPSIETQYF. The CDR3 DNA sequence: TGCAGCTACCCTAGTATAGAGACCCAGTACTTC.

CDR3 DNA sequence: TGTGCCAGCAGCGATCCCGCCAGGGGGCCGGACACTGAAGCTTTCTTT. This encodes CASSDPARGPDTEAFF. V and J are TRBV9 and TRBJ1-1; TRBD1 agrees at 8 bases. Germline loops: CDR1 SGDLS, CDR2 YYNGEE. V gave up 3 bases and J gave up 3 bases; unmatched junction bases: 10. The CDR3 spans 16 residues.